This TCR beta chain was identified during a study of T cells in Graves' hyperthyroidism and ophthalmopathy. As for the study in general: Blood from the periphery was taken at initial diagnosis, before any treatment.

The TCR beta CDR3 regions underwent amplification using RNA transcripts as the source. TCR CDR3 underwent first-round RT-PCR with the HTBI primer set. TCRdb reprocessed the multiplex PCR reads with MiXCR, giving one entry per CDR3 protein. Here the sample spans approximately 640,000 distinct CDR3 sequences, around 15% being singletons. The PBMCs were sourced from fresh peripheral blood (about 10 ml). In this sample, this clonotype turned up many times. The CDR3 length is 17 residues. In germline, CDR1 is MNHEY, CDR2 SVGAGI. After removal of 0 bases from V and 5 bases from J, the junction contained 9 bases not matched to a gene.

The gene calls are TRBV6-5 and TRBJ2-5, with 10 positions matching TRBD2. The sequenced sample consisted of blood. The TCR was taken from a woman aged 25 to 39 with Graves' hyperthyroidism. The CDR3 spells CASSYSLSSGSLETQYF. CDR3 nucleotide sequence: TGTGCCAGCAGTTACTCGTTGTCTAGCGGGAGTTTGGAGACCCAGTACTTC.